Reported below is one TCR beta chain. As yet, its antigen is unknown. V dropped 5 bases and J dropped 3; count of bases not matched to a gene: 5. The CDR3 has 14 amino acids. Per the germline V gene, CDR1 is SGHRS and CDR2 is YFSETQ. The method was immunoSEQ multiplex PCR; TCRdb's version includes in-frame clones alone and lacks a portion of them. The sample yields 15,000 to 20,000 clones, roughly 77% seen once. The data derive from a study of ipilimumab plus nivolumab after autologous stem cell transplantation. Study-level background: Patients received a median of about 5 ipilimumab and roughly 8 nivolumab doses.

Study-level results: Authors suggest TCR repertoire, Treg phenotype and gut microbiota support further study.

Ipilimumab, 1 mg/kg, started 14 to 28 days after autologous transplant. Patients received nivolumab 3 mg/kg at weeks 1, 4, 7, 10, then fortnightly to week 26. This chain connects TRBV5-1 to TRBJ1-3, with 7 bases fitting TRBD1. This clonotype was obtained from a male donor with diffuse large B-cell lymphoma. This specimen was PBMCs, taken in a trial of ipilimumab plus nivolumab as post-transplant consolidation. This chain's CDR3 is CASSSTGVGNTIYF. The DNA of the CDR3 is TGCGCCAGCAGTTCAACAGGGGTTGGAAACACCATATATTTT.